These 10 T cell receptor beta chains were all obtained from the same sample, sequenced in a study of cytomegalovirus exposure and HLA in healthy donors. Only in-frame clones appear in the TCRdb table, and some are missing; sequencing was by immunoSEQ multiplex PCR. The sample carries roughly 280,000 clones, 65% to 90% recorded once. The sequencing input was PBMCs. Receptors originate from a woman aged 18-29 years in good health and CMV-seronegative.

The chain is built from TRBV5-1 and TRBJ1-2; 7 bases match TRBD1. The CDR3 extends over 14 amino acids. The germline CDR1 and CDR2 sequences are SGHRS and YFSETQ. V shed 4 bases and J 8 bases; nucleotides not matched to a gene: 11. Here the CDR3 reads CASSLVDDRDGYTF. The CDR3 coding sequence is TGCGCCAGCAGCCTCGTCGACGACAGGGACGGCTACACCTTC.

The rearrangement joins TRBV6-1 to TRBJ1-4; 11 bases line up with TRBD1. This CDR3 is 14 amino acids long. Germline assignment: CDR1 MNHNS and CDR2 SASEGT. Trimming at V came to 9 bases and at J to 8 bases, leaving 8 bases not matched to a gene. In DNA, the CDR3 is TGTGCCAGTTCGGACAGGGGGCGGGAAGAAAAACTGTTTTTT. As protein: CASSDRGREEKLFF.

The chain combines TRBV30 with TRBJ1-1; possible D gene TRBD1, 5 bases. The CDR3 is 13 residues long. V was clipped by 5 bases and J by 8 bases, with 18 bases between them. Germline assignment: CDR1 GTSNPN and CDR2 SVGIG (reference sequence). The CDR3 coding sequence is TGTGCCTGGGCGCAGGGATTTGGGTCCGAAGCTTTCTTT. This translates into CAWAQGFGSEAFF.

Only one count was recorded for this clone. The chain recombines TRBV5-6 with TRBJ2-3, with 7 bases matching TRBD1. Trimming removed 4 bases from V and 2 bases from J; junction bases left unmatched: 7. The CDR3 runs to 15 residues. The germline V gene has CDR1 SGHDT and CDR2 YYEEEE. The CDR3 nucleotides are TGTGCCAGCAGCCCCCGACAGGGTTTCACAGATACGCAGTATTTT. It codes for CASSPRQGFTDTQYF.

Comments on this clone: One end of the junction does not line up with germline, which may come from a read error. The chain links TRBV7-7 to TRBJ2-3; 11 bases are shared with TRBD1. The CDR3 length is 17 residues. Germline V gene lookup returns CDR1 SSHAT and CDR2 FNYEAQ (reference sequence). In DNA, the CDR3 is TGTGCTAGCAGCTTAGCGCTCGGGACAGGGGGGACAGATACGCAGTATTTT. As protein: CASSLALGTGGTDTQYF.

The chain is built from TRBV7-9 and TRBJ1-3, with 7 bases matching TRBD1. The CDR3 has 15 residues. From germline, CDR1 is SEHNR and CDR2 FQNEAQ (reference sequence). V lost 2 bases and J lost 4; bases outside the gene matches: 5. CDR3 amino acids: CASSLLTGTGNTIYF. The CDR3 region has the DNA TGTGCCAGCAGCTTATTGACAGGGACCGGAAACACCATATATTTT.

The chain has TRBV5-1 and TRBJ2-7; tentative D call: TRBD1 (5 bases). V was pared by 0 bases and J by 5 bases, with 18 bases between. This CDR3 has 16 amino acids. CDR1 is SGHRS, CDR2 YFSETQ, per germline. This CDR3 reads CASSLEGPGLRNEQYF. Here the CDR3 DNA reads TGCGCCAGCAGCTTGGAGGGGCCAGGGTTGCGGAACGAGCAGTACTTC. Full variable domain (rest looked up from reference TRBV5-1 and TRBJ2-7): KAGVTQTPRYLIKTRGQQVTLSCSPISGHRSVSWYQQTPGQGLQFLFEYFSETQRNKGNFPGRFSGRQFSNSRSEMNVSTLELGDSALYLCASSLEGPGLRNEQYFGPGTRLTVT.

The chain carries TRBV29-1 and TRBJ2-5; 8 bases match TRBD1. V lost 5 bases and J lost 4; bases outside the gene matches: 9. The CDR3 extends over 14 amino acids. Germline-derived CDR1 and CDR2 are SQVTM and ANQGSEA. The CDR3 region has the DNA TGCAGCGTTCGACCGGGACAGGTGGGAGAGACCCAGTACTTC. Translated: CSVRPGQVGETQYF.

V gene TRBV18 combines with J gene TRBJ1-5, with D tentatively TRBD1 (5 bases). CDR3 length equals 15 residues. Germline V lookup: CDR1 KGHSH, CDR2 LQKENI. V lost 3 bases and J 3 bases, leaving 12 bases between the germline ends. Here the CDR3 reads CASSPAGGNNQPQHF. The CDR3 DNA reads TGTGCCAGCTCACCCGCGGGGGGTAACAATCAGCCCCAGCATTTT.

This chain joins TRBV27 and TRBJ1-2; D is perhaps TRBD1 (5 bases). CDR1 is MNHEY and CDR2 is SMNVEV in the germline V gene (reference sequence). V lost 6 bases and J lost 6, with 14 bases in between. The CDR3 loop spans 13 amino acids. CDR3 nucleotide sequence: TGTGCCAGCAGGTCAGGGATTAGGGATGGCTACACCTTC. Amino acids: CASRSGIRDGYTF.